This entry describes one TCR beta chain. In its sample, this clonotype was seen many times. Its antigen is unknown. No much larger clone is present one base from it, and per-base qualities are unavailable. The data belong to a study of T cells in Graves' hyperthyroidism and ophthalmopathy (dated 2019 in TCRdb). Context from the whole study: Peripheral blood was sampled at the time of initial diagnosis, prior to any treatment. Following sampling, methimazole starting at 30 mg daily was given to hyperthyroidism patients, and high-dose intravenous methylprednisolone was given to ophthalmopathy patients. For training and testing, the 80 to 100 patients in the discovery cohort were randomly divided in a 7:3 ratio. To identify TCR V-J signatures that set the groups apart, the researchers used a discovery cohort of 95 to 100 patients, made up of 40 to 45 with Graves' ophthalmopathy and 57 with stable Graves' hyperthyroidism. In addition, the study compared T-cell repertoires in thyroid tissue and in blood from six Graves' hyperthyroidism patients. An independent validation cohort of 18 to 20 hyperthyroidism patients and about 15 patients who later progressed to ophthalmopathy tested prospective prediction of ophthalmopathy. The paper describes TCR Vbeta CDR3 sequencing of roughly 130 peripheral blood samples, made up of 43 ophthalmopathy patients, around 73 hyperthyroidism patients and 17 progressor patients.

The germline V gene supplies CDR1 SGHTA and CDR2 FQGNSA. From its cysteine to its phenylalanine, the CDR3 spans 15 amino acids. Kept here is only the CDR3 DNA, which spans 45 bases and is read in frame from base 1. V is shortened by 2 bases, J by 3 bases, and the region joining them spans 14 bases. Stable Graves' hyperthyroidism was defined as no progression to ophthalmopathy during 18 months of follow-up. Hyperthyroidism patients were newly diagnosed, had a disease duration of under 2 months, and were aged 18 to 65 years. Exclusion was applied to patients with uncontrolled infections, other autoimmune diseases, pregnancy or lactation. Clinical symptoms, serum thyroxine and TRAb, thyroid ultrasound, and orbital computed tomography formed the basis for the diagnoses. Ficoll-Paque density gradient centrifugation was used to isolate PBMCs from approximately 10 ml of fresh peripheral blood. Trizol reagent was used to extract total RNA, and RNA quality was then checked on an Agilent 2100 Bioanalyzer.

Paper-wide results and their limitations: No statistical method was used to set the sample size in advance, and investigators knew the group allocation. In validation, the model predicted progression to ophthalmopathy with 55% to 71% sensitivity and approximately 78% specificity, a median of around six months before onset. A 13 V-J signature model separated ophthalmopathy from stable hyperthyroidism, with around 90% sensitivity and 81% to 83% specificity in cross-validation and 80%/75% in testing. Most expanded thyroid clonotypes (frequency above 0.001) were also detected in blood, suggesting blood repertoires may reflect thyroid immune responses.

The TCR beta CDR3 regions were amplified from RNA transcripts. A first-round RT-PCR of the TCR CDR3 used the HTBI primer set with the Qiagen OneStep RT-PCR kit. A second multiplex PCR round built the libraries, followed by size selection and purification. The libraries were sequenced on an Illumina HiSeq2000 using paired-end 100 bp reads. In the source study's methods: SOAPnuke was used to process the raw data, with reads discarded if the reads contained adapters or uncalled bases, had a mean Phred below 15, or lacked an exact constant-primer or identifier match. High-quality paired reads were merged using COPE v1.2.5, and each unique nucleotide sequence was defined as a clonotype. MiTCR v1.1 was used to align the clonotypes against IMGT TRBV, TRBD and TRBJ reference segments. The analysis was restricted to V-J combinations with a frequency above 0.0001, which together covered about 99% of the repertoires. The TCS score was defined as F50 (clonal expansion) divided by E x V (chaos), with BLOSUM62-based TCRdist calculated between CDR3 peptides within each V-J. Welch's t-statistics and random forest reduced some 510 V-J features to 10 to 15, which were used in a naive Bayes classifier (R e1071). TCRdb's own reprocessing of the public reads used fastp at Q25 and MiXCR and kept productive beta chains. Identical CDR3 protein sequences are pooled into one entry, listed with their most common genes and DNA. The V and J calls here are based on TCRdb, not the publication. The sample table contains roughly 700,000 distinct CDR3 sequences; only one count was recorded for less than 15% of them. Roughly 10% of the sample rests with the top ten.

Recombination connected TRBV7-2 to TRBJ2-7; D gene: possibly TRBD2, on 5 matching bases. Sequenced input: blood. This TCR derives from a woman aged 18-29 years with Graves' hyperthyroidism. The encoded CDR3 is CASSLIGLEHYEQYF. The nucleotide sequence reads TGTGCCAGCAGCTTAATAGGACTGGAACACTACGAGCAGTACTTC.